The source of this T cell receptor (beta chain) is a study of T cell repertoires in ileal Crohn's disease (dated by TCRdb to between 2018 and 2021). About the investigation overall: At the time of surgery, about a third of patients were active smokers, and the median duration of disease was 6.5 to 8.5 years. A prospective multicentre cohort supplied the roughly 57 Crohn's disease patients whose TCR repertoires were analysed. A Rutgeerts score above i0 was used to define endoscopic postoperative recurrence. The study sequenced approximately 170 mucosal samples from 57 patients, taken at several locations on the surgical specimen and at postoperative endoscopy. The study was conducted in parallel with a multicentre cohort that was designed to identify predictors of early endoscopic recurrence following ileocolonic resection. Surgery was performed for a complication in all patients, with stricturing disease in approximately 60% and penetrating disease in around 40%. Roughly half of the patients were given postoperative therapy, with about 17 on anti-TNF agents and 10 to 12 on thiopurines.

Roughly 540 nanograms of biopsy DNA per sample were submitted for commercial TCRB immunosequencing. Adaptive Biotechnology amplified the CDR3 regions from genomic DNA with a two-step multiplex PCR designed to control amplification bias. The first PCR used primers for every V and J gene segment; the second PCR added barcodes and Illumina adapters. CDR3 libraries were sequenced using an Illumina instrument. In the original analysis: Vendor-provided pipelines were combined with custom analysis of raw data in R/Bioconductor under R version 3.3.0. Clonality, which ranges from 0 to 1, was calculated as the inverse of the normalised Shannon entropy across all productive clones. High-frequency clones were defined as the share of the repertoire taken up by the top 100 clones, keeping only clones that passed a 95% confidence test. The Simpson index measured repertoire diversity, and the Morisita-Horn index measured overlap between samples. The immuneACCESS repertoire file appears here via TCRdb, limited to in-frame rearrangements. These files lack a portion of the clones; in checked studies, under half of the deficit traces to unresolved V genes, and the cause of the others is not known. V and J calls and clone size follow that table, whereas D and trimming were derived from the DNA. Across this sample there are roughly 2,400 clones, with around 90% seen only once. In total, the top ten clones hold around 3.7% of the sample.

Adults with ileal or ileocolonic Crohn's disease and an indication for ileocolonic resection were eligible for inclusion. Before DNA extraction, whole ileal mucosal biopsies were kept frozen at -80 degrees C. Genomic DNA was isolated from frozen whole biopsies using a TRizol-based method, and the DNA was quantified with a NanoDrop 2000 spectrophotometer. V ends up 6 bases short and J 5 bases short, with an unmatched junction base count of 8. CDR1 and CDR2 are drawn from the germline V gene: KGHSH, LQKENI. The CDR3 runs 14 amino acids, cysteine and phenylalanine included. Just CDR3 DNA is preserved here, 42 bases in frame from base 1. What the work shows at the level of the full study, not this receptor alone: Only a subgroup of patients, of unstated size, had their mucosal CD4 and CD8 T cells sorted and sequenced. Compared with CD4 T cells, sorted CD8 T cells contained more high-frequency clones, which suggests that the mucosal expansions were mostly CD8. Higher percentages of high-frequency clones at the time of surgery were linked to endoscopic recurrence, and every patient with clonality above 26.8% (18/57) had recurrence. A significantly higher proportion of clonal expansions was observed in active smokers at surgery than in non-smokers (roughly 24% vs 19%, p=0.02).

A remark on this clone: Its target antigen remains unknown. No much larger clonotype is one base removed from it; base qualities were not supplied.

The TCR originated in an adult with Crohn's disease. The rearranged segments are TRBV18 and TRBJ2-5; a stretch of 8 junction bases matches TRBD2. The material sequenced was ileal tissue. The DNA is TGTGCCAGCTCGACACGGGAGGGGTATGAGACCCAGTACTTC. Its product reads: CASSTREGYETQYF.